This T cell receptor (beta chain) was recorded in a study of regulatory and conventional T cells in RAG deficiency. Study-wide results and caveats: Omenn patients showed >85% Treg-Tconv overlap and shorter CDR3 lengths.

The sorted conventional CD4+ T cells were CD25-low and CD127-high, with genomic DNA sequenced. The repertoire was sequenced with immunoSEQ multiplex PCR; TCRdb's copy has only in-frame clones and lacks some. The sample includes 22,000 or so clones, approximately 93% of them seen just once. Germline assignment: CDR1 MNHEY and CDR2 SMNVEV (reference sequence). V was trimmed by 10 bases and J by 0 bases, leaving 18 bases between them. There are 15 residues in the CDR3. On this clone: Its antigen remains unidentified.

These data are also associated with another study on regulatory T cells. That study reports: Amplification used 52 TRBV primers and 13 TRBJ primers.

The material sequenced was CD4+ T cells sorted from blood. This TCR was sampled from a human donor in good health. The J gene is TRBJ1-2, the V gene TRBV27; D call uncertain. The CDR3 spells CATRTRFGANYGYTF. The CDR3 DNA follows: TGTGCCACCAGGACGAGGTTTGGGGCTAACTATGGCTACACCTTC.